This is a list of T cell receptor beta chains from one sample in a study of OX40 agonist ivuxolimab in advanced cancers. Only in-frame clones appear in the TCRdb table, and some are missing; sequencing was by immunoSEQ multiplex PCR. The sample lists about 40,000 clones, roughly 84% seen once, with less than 20% in the top ten. The specimen was CD4+ or CD8+ T cells sorted from blood, collected in a trial of the OX40 agonist ivuxolimab. The source of these receptors is an adult with an advanced solid tumor such as melanoma, head and neck, liver or kidney cancer. Each CDR3 is given with its conserved first and last residue. Fields, in order: CDR3 protein, CDR3 DNA, clone size, CDR3 length, V gene, D gene, J gene. A D gene is named only where the DNA matches it firmly. Not every row has a clone size; where given, it reads once, few, many or a size class.

CDR3 protein: CASSLEGSDQPQHF; CDR3 DNA: TGTGCCAGCAGCTTAGAGGGTAGCGATCAGCCCCAGCATTTT; clone size: NA; CDR3 length: 14; V gene: TRBV5-6; D gene: NA; J gene: TRBJ1-5
CDR3 protein: CASSVATPQGDYGYTF; CDR3 DNA: TGTGCCAGCAGCGTAGCTACCCCCCAGGGGGACTATGGCTACACCTTC; clone size: once; CDR3 length: 16; V gene: TRBV9; D gene: TRBD1; J gene: TRBJ1-2
CDR3 protein: CASTDGTGSSEQYF; CDR3 DNA: TGCGCCAGCACCGATGGGACAGGGTCTTCCGAGCAGTACTTC; clone size: NA; CDR3 length: 14; V gene: TRBV5-1; D gene: TRBD1; J gene: TRBJ2-7
CDR3 protein: CASSHQPTGVEQFF; CDR3 DNA: TGTGCCAGCAGTCACCAACCGACAGGGGTCGAGCAGTTCTTC; clone size: NA; CDR3 length: 14; V gene: TRBV27; D gene: TRBD1; J gene: TRBJ2-1
CDR3 protein: CSAEGGDSSTDTQYF; CDR3 DNA: TGCAGCGCTGAAGGAGGGGACTCTAGCACAGATACGCAGTATTTT; clone size: once; CDR3 length: 15; V gene: TRBV29-1; D gene: NA; J gene: TRBJ2-3
CDR3 protein: CASSLGVGSEAFF; CDR3 DNA: TGTGCCAGCAGCCTAGGGGTGGGTTCTGAAGCTTTCTTT; clone size: few; CDR3 length: 13; V gene: TRBV7-9; D gene: NA; J gene: TRBJ1-1
CDR3 protein: CASSPGLNTEAFF; CDR3 DNA: TGTGCCAGCTCACCAGGGCTGAACACTGAAGCTTTCTTT; clone size: NA; CDR3 length: 13; V gene: TRBV18; D gene: NA; J gene: TRBJ1-1
CDR3 protein: CASGVGGASEQYF; CDR3 DNA: TGTGCCAGCGGGGTCGGGGGGGCAAGTGAGCAGTACTTC; clone size: NA; CDR3 length: 13; V gene: TRBV27; D gene: TRBD2; J gene: TRBJ2-7
CDR3 protein: CASSSREDRSLEAFF; CDR3 DNA: TGTGCCAGCAGCTCACGGGAGGACAGGTCTCTTGAAGCTTTCTTT; clone size: NA; CDR3 length: 15; V gene: TRBV11-2; D gene: TRBD1; J gene: TRBJ1-1
CDR3 protein: CASSRRGGGRTYEQYF; CDR3 DNA: TGTGCCAGCAGCCGAAGAGGGGGGGGAAGGACCTACGAGCAGTACTTC; clone size: NA; CDR3 length: 16; V gene: TRBV13; D gene: NA; J gene: TRBJ2-7
CDR3 protein: CASSLRDRPYEQYF; CDR3 DNA: TGTGCCAGCAGCTTACGCGACAGGCCCTACGAGCAGTACTTC; clone size: NA; CDR3 length: 14; V gene: TRBV7-9; D gene: NA; J gene: TRBJ2-7
CDR3 protein: CASSLGTSYEQYF; CDR3 DNA: TGTGCCAGCAGTTTAGGGACCTCCTACGAGCAGTACTTC; clone size: few; CDR3 length: 13; V gene: TRBV27; D gene: NA; J gene: TRBJ2-7
CDR3 protein: CASKWSSGGGELFF; CDR3 DNA: TGTGCCAGTAAATGGTCTAGCGGGGGCGGGGAGCTGTTTTTT; clone size: NA; CDR3 length: 14; V gene: TRBV19; D gene: TRBD2; J gene: TRBJ2-2
CDR3 protein: CASSYRGSQETQYF; CDR3 DNA: TGTGCCAGCAGTTACAGGGGGTCACAAGAGACCCAGTACTTC; clone size: NA; CDR3 length: 14; V gene: TRBV6-5; D gene: NA; J gene: TRBJ2-5
CDR3 protein: CATSRVKGTGTGGSRNQPQHF; CDR3 DNA: TGTGCCACCAGCAGAGTAAAGGGAACCGGGACAGGGGGCTCACGCAATCAGCCCCAGCATTTT; clone size: NA; CDR3 length: 21; V gene: TRBV15; D gene: TRBD1; J gene: TRBJ1-5
CDR3 protein: CASSSSGTGAYEQYF; CDR3 DNA: TGTGCCAGCAGCTCCTCCGGGACAGGAGCCTACGAGCAGTACTTC; clone size: NA; CDR3 length: 15; V gene: TRBV5-8; D gene: TRBD1; J gene: TRBJ2-7
CDR3 protein: CASSLAPVGYEQYF; CDR3 DNA: TGTGCCAGCAGCTTGGCCCCAGTTGGATACGAGCAGTACTTC; clone size: NA; CDR3 length: 14; V gene: TRBV5-4; D gene: NA; J gene: TRBJ2-7
CDR3 protein: CASSLGGLNNEQFF; CDR3 DNA: TGTGCCAGCAGCTTGGGGGGACTTAACAATGAGCAGTTCTTC; clone size: NA; CDR3 length: 14; V gene: TRBV5-5; D gene: NA; J gene: TRBJ2-1
CDR3 protein: CATSRGFGMNTEAFF; CDR3 DNA: TGTGCCACCAGCAGAGGGTTCGGGATGAACACTGAAGCTTTCTTT; clone size: NA; CDR3 length: 15; V gene: TRBV15; D gene: NA; J gene: TRBJ1-1
CDR3 protein: CASSLDFYYGYTF; CDR3 DNA: TGCGCCAGCAGCTTGGATTTTTACTATGGCTACACCTTC; clone size: NA; CDR3 length: 13; V gene: TRBV5-1; D gene: NA; J gene: TRBJ1-2
CDR3 protein: CATGGGNQPQHF; CDR3 DNA: TGTGCCACCGGCGGGGGAAATCAGCCCCAGCATTTT; clone size: NA; CDR3 length: 12; V gene: TRBV19; D gene: NA; J gene: TRBJ1-5
CDR3 protein: CASQKTRDFALPNYGYTF; CDR3 DNA: TGTGCCAGCCAGAAAACCCGGGACTTCGCCCTCCCTAACTATGGCTACACCTTC; clone size: NA; CDR3 length: 18; V gene: TRBV7-9; D gene: NA; J gene: TRBJ1-2
CDR3 protein: CASSQVGFANEQFF; CDR3 DNA: TGTGCCAGCAGCCAAGTTGGTTTTGCAAATGAGCAGTTCTTC; clone size: NA; CDR3 length: 14; V gene: TRBV4-2; D gene: NA; J gene: TRBJ2-1
CDR3 protein: CASSQGRTPYTEAFF; CDR3 DNA: TGCGCCAGCAGCCAAGGCCGGACGCCCTACACTGAAGCTTTCTTT; clone size: NA; CDR3 length: 15; V gene: TRBV4-3; D gene: NA; J gene: TRBJ1-1
CDR3 protein: CASSLNGRTNTEAFF; CDR3 DNA: TGTGCCAGCAGCTTAAATGGACGGACGAACACTGAAGCTTTCTTT; clone size: NA; CDR3 length: 15; V gene: TRBV7-3; D gene: NA; J gene: TRBJ1-1
CDR3 protein: CASSLGQGSSYEQYF; CDR3 DNA: TGTGCCAGCAGCTTAGGACAGGGCAGCTCCTACGAGCAGTACTTC; clone size: once; CDR3 length: 15; V gene: TRBV7-6; D gene: TRBD1; J gene: TRBJ2-7
CDR3 protein: CASSQESARAFGDEQFF; CDR3 DNA: TGCGCCAGCAGCCAAGAAAGTGCGAGGGCCTTTGGGGATGAGCAGTTCTTC; clone size: NA; CDR3 length: 17; V gene: TRBV4-1; D gene: NA; J gene: TRBJ2-1
CDR3 protein: CASSVNRKREGLDTQYF; CDR3 DNA: TGTGCCAGCAGCGTAAACCGCAAGCGGGAGGGCCTGGATACGCAGTATTTT; clone size: NA; CDR3 length: 17; V gene: TRBV9; D gene: TRBD2; J gene: TRBJ2-3